This T cell receptor (beta chain) was recorded in a study of regulatory T cells in long-lasting Graves disease (dated by TCRdb to the early 2020s). Background for the entire study: Newly diagnosed Graves' disease patients had taken antithyroid drugs for less than 3 months. Persistent Graves' disease patients were compared with newly diagnosed Graves' disease patients by peripheral blood TCR sequencing and RNA sequencing. The study was conducted in China and was registered as a clinical trial. TCR sequencing covered some 13 persistent and approximately 20 newly diagnosed Graves' disease patients, around 33 samples in total. The study at large found these results: Preferential use of TRBV28, TRBJ1-2 and TRBJ2-5 was observed in persistent disease, whereas TRBV20-1 and TRBJ2-1 were favored in newly diagnosed disease. Because the primary lesion, thyroid tissue, could not be accessed, the study looked at peripheral blood alone. Persistent patients shared more public clonotypes among themselves (more than 2,500) than newly diagnosed patients did (about 1,000). Compared with newly diagnosed patients, patients with persistent Graves' disease had lower TCR Shannon entropy and fewer highly expanded clones, which suggests clonal expansion. Only the TCR beta chain was sequenced and analyzed. The small sample size was acknowledged by the authors as a limitation that may reduce accuracy.

Libraries came from multiplex PCR. Sequenced on an Illumina HiSeq 4000. iRepertoire HTBI primers and Arm-PCR amplification of CDR3 regions were used to construct TCR beta libraries. Before sequencing, the PCR products went through gel purification. In the original analysis: Gene usage analysis of CDR3 amino acid clonotypes relied on the 55 to 80 TRBV and 13 to 15 TRBJ segments identified across samples. Filtered high-quality paired reads were merged into contigs using COPE and FqMerger. BLAST was used to align contigs to IMGT TRBV, TRBD and TRBJ reference genes, with CDR3 defined following IMGT. Highly expanded clones were defined as clonotypes with a frequency above 0.1%. Shannon entropy served as the measure of repertoire diversity, while the Gini coefficient captured V-J evenness. A clonotype was considered public if more than one individual shared it. In-frame beta chains were kept once TCRdb had trimmed the public reads at Q25 with fastp and called clones with MiXCR. CDR3 protein duplicates are merged, each entry listing the most common genes and DNA. TCRdb's processing, not the study's, gives the V and J calls here. Counted in this sample were about 440,000 distinct CDR3 sequences; 14% to 15% of them appeared once. The ten largest clones take up around 17% of the sample.

Interpreted using the paper, the time point label stands for: newly diagnosed GD, antithyroid drugs for less than 3 months. For both TCR sequencing and RNA sequencing, RNA was extracted from PBMCs using TRIzol. Graves' disease was diagnosed according to American Thyroid Association guidelines. Recruitment of patients was carried out at an endocrinology department in Xi'an, China. From each patient, around 9 milliliters of peripheral blood was collected into an EDTA anticoagulant tube. PBMCs were isolated by Ficoll Paque Plus density gradient separation without further T cell sorting. An Agilent 2100 Bioanalyzer and agarose gel were used to check RNA quality, while a NanoDrop 2000 measured RNA concentration. On this clonotype: What antigen it recognizes has not been identified. The input lacks base qualities; no much larger clone sits a single base away.

The CDR3 spans 14 residues, from the cysteine through the phenylalanine. Kept here is only the CDR3 DNA, which spans 42 bases and is read in frame from base 1. CDR1 SEHNR and CDR2 FQNEAQ were looked up in the germline V gene (reference sequence). Clipping removes 4 bases from V and 7 bases from J, with 6 as the unmatched junction base count. These data also formed part of another study, on T cells in Graves' hyperthyroidism and ophthalmopathy. Drawing on the second study: Stable Graves' hyperthyroidism was defined as no progression to ophthalmopathy during 18 months of follow-up. The hyperthyroidism patients were between 18 and 65 years old and newly diagnosed, with a disease duration of less than 2 months. Patients with uncontrolled infections, other autoimmune diseases, pregnancy or lactation were excluded. Diagnoses relied on clinical symptoms, serum thyroxine and TRAb, thyroid ultrasound and orbital computed tomography. A first-round RT-PCR of the TCR CDR3 used the HTBI primer set with the Qiagen OneStep RT-PCR kit. Most expanded thyroid clonotypes (frequency above 0.001) were also detected in blood, suggesting blood repertoires may reflect thyroid immune responses. A model built on a 13 V-J signature distinguished ophthalmopathy from stable hyperthyroidism, reaching 85% to 90% sensitivity and approximately 81% specificity in cross-validation and 80%/75% in testing. In validation, the model predicted progression to ophthalmopathy with over 60% sensitivity and less than 80% specificity, a median of 6.5 months before onset. A discovery cohort of about 95 patients, 43 with Graves' ophthalmopathy and under 60 with stable Graves' hyperthyroidism, was used to find distinguishing TCR V-J signatures. Whether ophthalmopathy could be predicted prospectively was tested in an independent validation cohort made up of fewer than 20 hyperthyroidism patients plus 17 patients who later progressed to ophthalmopathy. For training and testing, the approximately 92 patients in the discovery cohort were randomly divided in a 7:3 ratio. Thyroid tissue and blood T-cell repertoires from six Graves' hyperthyroidism patients were also compared in the study. After sampling, hyperthyroidism patients received methimazole starting at 30 mg daily, and ophthalmopathy patients received high-dose intravenous methylprednisolone. The libraries were constructed in a second round of multiplex PCR and then size-selected and purified. The libraries were sequenced on an Illumina HiSeq2000 using paired-end 100 bp reads. SOAPnuke was used to process the raw data, removing reads that contained adapters or uncalled bases, had a mean Phred below 15, or lacked an exact match to the constant primer or identifier. COPE v1.2.5 was used to merge the high-quality paired reads, and each unique nucleotide sequence was defined as a clonotype. MiTCR v1.1 was used to align the clonotypes against IMGT TRBV, TRBD and TRBJ reference segments. The analysis included only V-J combinations with a frequency above 0.0001, which together covered roughly 99% of the repertoires. A TCS score was defined as the ratio between F50 (clonal expansion) and ExV (chaos), using BLOSUM62-based TCRdist between CDR3 peptides within each V-J. Welch's t-statistics and random forest reduced 500 to 650 V-J features to 13, which were used in a naive Bayes classifier (R e1071). Sample size was not statistically predetermined, and blinding of investigators to group allocation was not performed. The paper describes TCR Vbeta CDR3 sequencing of about 140 peripheral blood samples, made up of about 40 ophthalmopathy patients, 70 to 75 hyperthyroidism patients and roughly 17 progressor patients.

This chain joins TRBV7-9 to TRBJ2-1; TRBD2 lines up with 8 middle nucleotides. The TCR originated in a woman in her 30s with Graves disease. Donor details come from another sample of the same person, matched by shared clones. The sequencing used peripheral blood mononuclear cells (PBMCs), collected at new diagnosis, from a patient treated with antithyroid drugs. The DNA is as follows: TGTGCCAGCAGCTACGGTAGCGGGACGAATGAGCAGTTCTTC. Its amino acids are CASSYGSGTNEQFF.